What follows are 14 T cell receptor beta chains derived from one specimen sequenced in a study of circulating tumor DNA in untreated peripheral T-cell lymphoma. Repertoires were generated with immunoSEQ multiplex PCR, while TCRdb's copy carries only in-frame clones and drops some. The table has 2,000 to 2,500 clones, about four fifths seen once. Sequenced input: tumor tissue. The receptors were sampled from a human donor with peripheral T-cell lymphoma.

This chain uses TRBV28 with TRBJ1-5, with D hard to call. Germline CDR1 MDHEN, CDR2 SYDVKM. CDR3 size: 15 residues. V was trimmed by 3 bases and J by 1 base, leaving 10 bases between them. This CDR3 is CASSLVKVSNQPQHF. CDR3 in DNA: TGTGCCAGCAGTTTGGTGAAGGTGAGCAATCAGCCCCAGCATTTT.

The chain is built from TRBV28 and TRBJ2-1; TRBD1 agrees at 8 bases. Germline loops: CDR1 MDHEN, CDR2 SYDVKM. Trimming at V came to 7 bases and at J to 7 bases, leaving 9 bases not matched to a gene. The CDR3 has 14 amino acids. DNA of the CDR3: TGTGCCAGCACCAAAGGGGACAGGATAAATGAGCAGTTCTTC. Protein: CASTKGDRINEQFF.

The rearrangement links TRBV18 to TRBJ1-2; D remains ambiguous. V was cut by 6 bases and J by 8 bases, with 16 bases left in between. The CDR3 sequence is 13 residues long. Germline assignment: CDR1 KGHSH and CDR2 LQKENI. CDR3 in DNA: TGTGCCAGCTCCCCTTCGGACGAGAGAGGCTACACCTTC. It yields the protein CASSPSDERGYTF. The full variable domain, rest sourced from reference TRBV18 and TRBJ1-2, is NAGVMQNPRHLVRRRGQEARLRCSPMKGHSHVYWYRQLPEEGLKFMVYLQKENIIDESGMPKERFSAEFPKEGPSILRIQQVVRGDSAAYFCASSPSDERGYTFGSGTRLTVV.

This chain uses TRBV19 with TRBJ2-5; D gene unclear. V lost 5 bases, J lost 1 base, and 17 bases lay in between. The CDR3 runs 16 residues. Germline V gene lookup returns CDR1 LNHDA and CDR2 SQIVND (reference sequence). The CDR3 DNA reads TGTGCCAGTAGTTCACATTCCCGGATTTTCCAAGAGACCCAGTACTTC. As protein: CASSSHSRIFQETQYF.

The chain has TRBV6-8 and TRBJ1-2; the D is unclear. V was clipped by 3 bases and J by 2 bases, with 13 bases between them. This CDR3 contains 15 residues. CDR1 MNHGY and CDR2 SAAAGT come from the germline V gene. The CDR3 loop reads CASSYTGRQNYGYTF. The CDR3 nucleotides read TGTGCCAGCAGTTATACTGGTAGGCAGAACTATGGCTACACCTTC.

This chain links TRBV6-1 with TRBJ2-7; 10 bases align to TRBD2. In germline, CDR1 is MNHNS, CDR2 SASEGT. This CDR3 comprises 15 residues. V lost 0 bases, J lost 3 bases, and 2 bases stayed unmatched. This CDR3 reads CASSEAASGSYEQYF. The CDR3 DNA is TGTGCCAGCAGTGAAGCGGCTAGCGGGAGCTACGAGCAGTACTTC.

V gene TRBV11-3 combines with J gene TRBJ2-3, with TRBD2 matching 12 bases. This CDR3 is built from 16 residues. Trimming removed 5 bases from V and 7 bases from J; junction bases left unmatched: 10. The V gene's germline CDR1 is SGHNT and CDR2 YENEEA. Here the CDR3 DNA reads TGTGCCAGCAGCCCGGGGGGACTAGCGGGTGGCAATACGCAGTATTTT. It codes for CASSPGGLAGGNTQYF. Looking up the rest from reference TRBV11-3 and TRBJ2-3 gives the full variable domain: EAGVVQSPRYKIIEKKQPVAFWCNPISGHNTLYWYLQNLGQGPELLIRYENEEAVDDSQLPKDRFSAERLKGVDSTLKIQPAELGDSAVYLCASSPGGLAGGNTQYFGPGTRLTVL.

The rearrangement links TRBV14 to TRBJ2-7; unclear D gene. Germline CDR1 reads SGHDN; CDR2 reads FVKESK. This CDR3 contains 15 residues. The V gene lost 5 bases and the J gene lost 0 bases, with 14 bases spanning the gap. In DNA form, the CDR3 reads TGTGCCAGCAGCTTAGACAAGGCCTTCTCCTACGAGCAGTACTTC. This encodes CASSLDKAFSYEQYF.

This clone has only a few counts. The chain couples TRBV11-3 to TRBJ2-7, with D perhaps matching TRBD2 (6 bases). V dropped 3 bases and J dropped 0 bases, with 15 bases sitting between them. The length of the CDR3 is 16 residues. Germline V gives CDR1 SGHNT, CDR2 YENEEA. The CDR3 DNA follows: TGTGCCAGCAGCTTGGCCCCTAGCGTCAGCTCCTACGAGCAGTACTTC. Protein sequence: CASSLAPSVSSYEQYF.

The chain carries TRBV18 and TRBJ1-1; TRBD1 is a possible D gene (6 bases). V was shortened by 5 bases and J by 7 bases, with 17 bases between the two germline ends. Germline loops: CDR1 KGHSH, CDR2 LQKENI. CDR3 length: 14 amino acids. CDR3 residues: CASSITGSGIEAFF. CDR3 in DNA: TGTGCCAGCTCAATAACAGGGTCTGGAATTGAAGCTTTCTTT. The variable domain in full, completed from reference TRBV18 and TRBJ1-1, reads NAGVMQNPRHLVRRRGQEARLRCSPMKGHSHVYWYRQLPEEGLKFMVYLQKENIIDESGMPKERFSAEFPKEGPSILRIQQVVRGDSAAYFCASSITGSGIEAFFGQGTRLTVV.

V gene TRBV6-8 combines with J gene TRBJ2-5; 14 bases agree with TRBD2. The germline CDR1 and CDR2 sequences are MNHGY and SAAAGT. V dropped 6 bases and J dropped 5; count of bases not matched to a gene: 11. The CDR3 is 17 residues long. The CDR3 DNA reads as TGTGCCAGCAGCGCGACTAGCGGGAGGGCCCGGTCGGAGACCCAGTACTTC. Protein product: CASSATSGRARSETQYF.

The chain couples TRBV1 to TRBJ2-3; no check of the table's D call, TRBD2, against the DNA was made. TRBV1 is annotated as a pseudogene. This CDR3 contains 17 residues. The CDR3 DNA reads as TGCGCCAGCAGCCAAGACGGTGCGGGAGGGAGCACAGATACGCAGTATTTT. Protein product: CASSQDGAGGSTDTQYF.

The chain employs TRBV6-7 and TRBJ1-1; D gene uncertain. TRBV6-7 belongs to the ORF category, with a function that is uncertain. CDR3 length: 11 residues. Trimming cost V 4 bases and J 3 bases, with 3 bases left between them. CDR3 region: CASSSYTEAFF. CDR3 DNA sequence: TGTGCCAGCAGTTCCTACACTGAAGCTTTCTTT.

The chain joins TRBV29-1 to TRBJ2-7; TRBD1 might be the D (7 bases). This CDR3 spans 13 amino acids. CDR1 and CDR2 from the germline V gene are SQVTM and ANQGSEA. Deletions cut 4 bases from V and 0 bases from J, with 10 bases between. The CDR3 DNA follows: TGCAGCGTTGTGCAGGGGGGCTCCTACGAGCAGTACTTC. As protein: CSVVQGGSYEQYF.